A single sample gave rise to the 5 T cell receptor beta chains below, sequenced in a study of T cell responses to AZD1222 COVID-19 vaccine. Generated by immunoSEQ multiplex PCR, the TCRdb table keeps only in-frame clones and is missing some. This sample has about 150,000 clones, with 80% to 95% found just once. The material sequenced was peripheral blood, taken on day 0 of AZD1222 vaccination. The receptors were sampled from an adult in good health.

This clone appeared a few times. The chain uses TRBV6-5 and TRBJ1-5; 12 bases fit TRBD1. The V gene end was trimmed by 7 bases and the J gene end by 6 bases; junction bases not matched to a gene: 4. Germline values: CDR1 MNHEY, CDR2 SVGAGI. The CDR3 loop spans 14 amino acids. The chain's CDR3 is CASTGTGGSQPQHF. CDR3 nucleotides: TGTGCCAGCACCGGGACAGGGGGCAGTCAGCCCCAGCATTTT.

V usage is TRBV7-9 and J usage is TRBJ2-7; TRBD2 matches 8 bases. The germline CDR1 and CDR2 sequences are SEHNR and FQNEAQ (reference sequence). V dropped 5 bases and J dropped 1; count of bases not matched to a gene: 10. The CDR3 runs 16 residues. The CDR3 sequence: CASSPLSIAGSYEQYF. Written as DNA, the CDR3 is TGTGCCAGCAGCCCCCTTTCGATAGCGGGATCCTACGAGCAGTACTTC.

The V call is TRBV5-4, the J call TRBJ2-7; no reliable D call. The CDR3 totals 12 residues. Germline CDR1 SGHNT, CDR2 YYREEE (reference sequence). Trimming left V 2 bases short and J 3 bases short, with 6 bases between. CDR3 nucleotide sequence: TGTGCCAGCAGCTTCCAGAGCTACGAGCAGTACTTC. It encodes CASSFQSYEQYF.

The sample holds one count of this clone. The chain uses TRBV9 and TRBJ1-1; a possible D gene is TRBD1 (5 bases). Per germline, CDR1 SGDLS and CDR2 YYNGEE. V was trimmed by 0 bases and J by 6 bases, leaving 9 bases between them. The CDR3 runs 13 residues. The CDR3 here is CASSVATGAEAFF. The CDR3, as DNA: TGTGCCAGCAGCGTAGCTACGGGGGCTGAAGCTTTCTTT.

The chain joins TRBV21-1 to TRBJ1-2. TRBV21-1 is described as a pseudogene. The CDR3 has 13 amino acids. The CDR3 loop reads CASSKFANYGYTF. The CDR3 bases are TGTGCCAGCAGCAAATTCGCAAACTATGGCTACACCTTC.